What follows is one TCR beta chain and its context. The sample originates from a study of T cell responses to AZD1222 COVID-19 vaccine. Profiling relied on immunoSEQ multiplex PCR, and the TCRdb table lists in-frame clones only, not all of them. The sample has approximately 140,000 clones, approximately 92% seen once; the top ten hold about 3.3%. The sequences come from peripheral blood, collected 28 days after the second AZD1222 dose. The receptor was isolated from an adult who received the AZD1222 COVID-19 vaccine.

This CDR3 is CASSLRGQGDYGYTF. Here the CDR3 DNA reads TGTGCCAGCAGTCTACGAGGACAGGGGGATTATGGCTACACCTTC. The chain links TRBV28 to TRBJ1-2, with 10 bases aligning to TRBD1. This CDR3 has 15 amino acids. CDR1 and CDR2 from the germline V gene are MDHEN and SYDVKM. J was trimmed by 5 bases and V by 5 bases; bases with no gene match: 8.